This T cell receptor (beta chain) was retrieved from a study of identical twins. From germline, CDR1 is SGHVS and CDR2 FQNEAQ. The CDR3 totals 13 residues. V gave up 6 bases and J gave up 5 bases, with 13 bases separating them. TCRdb re-analysed the 5' RACE reads in MiXCR, keeping a single row per CDR3 protein. The table has fewer than 500,000 distinct CDR3 sequences, 20% to 25% seen once; the top ten hold over 2.5%. As to this clonotype: Its specificity is unknown.

Study findings and constraints: Out-of-frame alpha sequences common to twins exhibited a surplus of low generation probability.

These data also featured in a second study, about T cells expressing NK-cell markers.

The sequenced sample consisted of CD4+ T cells sorted from blood. This sequence joins TRBV7-8 and TRBJ2-5, with D unresolved. The clonotype comes from a woman aged 18-30 years in good health. CDR3 residues: CASSNGPHETQYF. Written as DNA, the CDR3 is TGTGCCAGCAGTAACGGACCCCACGAGACCCAGTACTTC.